These T cell receptor beta chains were read from a single sample in a study of blood T cell repertoires in COVID-19. The table came from immunoSEQ multiplex PCR; TCRdb's copy has only in-frame clones and leaves some out. The sample contains a few hundred thousand clones, 88% of which appear only once. Sequencing was performed on PBMCs or T cells enriched from blood (not recorded which). The source of these receptors is a woman aged 18-29 years who had recovered from COVID-19. CDR3s include the opening cysteine and the closing phenylalanine or tryptophan. D genes are given only for firm matches. Clone size is shown for a subset of rows, as once, few, many or a class of expanded clone.

j_call v_call clone_size cdr3_length d_call cdr3_nt cdr3_aa
TRBJ2-5 TRBV5-1 . 15 TRBD2 TGCGCCAGCAGCTTGGTGCGGGGGGGCCATGAGACCCAGTACTTC CASSLVRGGHETQYF
TRBJ1-6 TRBV7-3 . 15 TRBD1 TGTGCCAGCAGCTTAGGGGGGACAGTAAATTCACCCCTCCACTTT CASSLGGTVNSPLHF
TRBJ1-1 TRBV4-1 . 15 . TGCGCCAGCAGCCAAGTATCGGACGGGGGCACTGAAGCTTTCTTT CASSQVSDGGTEAFF
TRBJ1-2 TRBV4-1 . 15 . TGCGCCAGCAGCTCAAATAAGGGGGAAGTTGATGGCTACACCTTC CASSSNKGEVDGYTF
TRBJ2-1 TRBV9 few 15 . TGTGCCAGCAGCCCCCCCGGTCGAGCGGGCAATGAGCAGTTCTTC CASSPPGRAGNEQFF
TRBJ1-5 TRBV4-1 . 15 . TGCGCCAGCAGCCAAGATCACGGGGACAATCAGCCCCAGCATTTT CASSQDHGDNQPQHF
TRBJ2-7 TRBV4-2 few 15 TRBD1 TGTGCCAGCAGCCTATCAACAGGGGGAACCTACGAGCAGTACTTC CASSLSTGGTYEQYF
TRBJ1-1 TRBV12-3/TRBV12-4 . 12 . TGTGCCAGCAGTCCCGACACCACTGAAGCTTTCTTT CASSPDTTEAFF
TRBJ1-4 TRBV9 once 15 . TGTGCCAGCAGCCTCCACGAGGGCGGTAATGAAAAACTGTTTTTT CASSLHEGGNEKLFF
TRBJ1-6 TRBV9 . 14 . TGTGCCAGCAGCTTCCGGACAGTTGAATCACCCCTCCACTTT CASSFRTVESPLHF
TRBJ1-4 TRBV3-1/TRBV3-2 . 13 . TGTGCCAGCAGCCTACTTACAGTGGAAAAACTGTTTTTT CASSLLTVEKLFF
TRBJ1-1 TRBV4-2 once 16 . TGTGCCAGCAGCCAAGATTCGGCACAGGGAGGGACTGAAGCTTTCTTT CASSQDSAQGGTEAFF
TRBJ1-4 TRBV28 once 14 . TGTGCCAGCAGTCAGGTCTGGGCTAATGAAAAACTGTTTTTT CASSQVWANEKLFF
TRBJ2-1 TRBV11-2 . 15 TRBD2 TGTGCCAGCGTCGCTAGCGGCTTCTCCTACAATGAGCAGTTCTTC CASVASGFSYNEQFF
TRBJ1-5 TRBV28 once 15 TRBD1 TGTGCCAGCAGCCCGGGGACAGGGGTAAATCAGCCCCAGCATTTT CASSPGTGVNQPQHF
TRBJ2-3 TRBV3-1/TRBV3-2 . 14 . TGTGCCAGCAGCCAACCAGGGAGCACAGATACGCAGTATTTT CASSQPGSTDTQYF
TRBJ2-1 TRBV14 . 14 . TGTGCCAGCAGCCCCTCATGGGCATACAATGAGCAGTTCTTC CASSPSWAYNEQFF
TRBJ2-1 TRBV6-5 . 14 TRBD1 TGTGCCAGCAACCCCAGGGGGACCTACAATGAGCAGTTCTTC CASNPRGTYNEQFF
TRBJ1-4 TRBV30 few 14 . TGTGCCTGGAGTGGCGGGGCAACTAATGAAAAACTGTTTTTT CAWSGGATNEKLFF
TRBJ1-3 TRBV18 . 16 TRBD1 TGTGCCAGCTCACTGGACAGGATAGAAGCTGGAAACACCATATATTTT CASSLDRIEAGNTIYF
TRBJ1-4 TRBV6-1 . 18 TRBD1 TGTGCCAGCAGTGCCTTTCTTCAAAACAGGGGACCTAATGAAAAACTGTTTTTT CASSAFLQNRGPNEKLFF
TRBJ2-2 TRBV6-6 . 16 TRBD2 TGTGCCAGCACCCTCAATAGCGGGACGAACACCGGGGAGCTGTTTTTT CASTLNSGTNTGELFF
TRBJ2-5 TRBV3-1/TRBV3-2 . 16 TRBD2 TGTGCCAGCAGCCAGGCCCCTACTAGCGGCCAAGAGACCCAGTACTTC CASSQAPTSGQETQYF
TRBJ2-1 TRBV7-9 . 17 . TGTGCCAGCAGCTTAGTGGGGCAGTTGAGCTCCTACAATGAGCAGTTCTTC CASSLVGQLSSYNEQFF
TRBJ2-3 TRBV4-1 . 21 TRBD2 TGCGCCAGCAGCCACCTAGCGGGGGGGCTTGATCGGCTTGGGAGCACAGATACGCAGTATTTT CASSHLAGGLDRLGSTDTQYF
TRBJ1-2 TRBV5-6 . 15 . TGTGCCAGCAGCTCGTGGACAGCTCTTAACTATGGCTACACCTTC CASSSWTALNYGYTF
TRBJ1-1 TRBV20-1 . 14 . TGCAGTGCTAGTTCCGGGACATCGAACACTGAAGCTTTCTTT CSASSGTSNTEAFF
TRBJ1-6 TRBV27 . 17 TRBD1 TGTGCCAGCAGCCCTTTCCTCCGGGGACAGGGAAGGTCACCCCTCCACTTT CASSPFLRGQGRSPLHF
TRBJ2-3 TRBV7-9 . 15 . TGTGCCAGCAGCTTAGCTGACCAGGGTCAAGATACGCAGTATTTT CASSLADQGQDTQYF
TRBJ1-6 TRBV9 . 15 . TGTGCCAGCAGCGCCGGCGGAACAGGGAATTCACCCCTCCACTTT CASSAGGTGNSPLHF
TRBJ2-1 TRBV5-1 few 17 TRBD2 TGCGCCAGCAGCTTGGAGTTAGCGGGGGGGCCATACAATGAGCAGTTCTTC CASSLELAGGPYNEQFF
TRBJ1-2 TRBV3-1/TRBV3-2 . 14 . TGTGCCAGCAGCCAAAGCGGCGGAAACTATGGCTACACCTTC CASSQSGGNYGYTF
TRBJ1-5 TRBV3-1/TRBV3-2 few 17 TRBD1 TGTGCCAGCAGCCATGCCCTCCCCGGACAGGGCAATCAGCCCCAGCATTTT CASSHALPGQGNQPQHF
TRBJ1-3 TRBV12-3/TRBV12-4 few 13 . TGTGCCAGCAGACAGGCCTCTGGAAACACCATATATTTT CASRQASGNTIYF
TRBJ1-6 TRBV7-3 . 16 . TGTGCCAGCAGCTATAGTTTAGGGGGTAATAATTCACCCCTCCACTTT CASSYSLGGNNSPLHF
TRBJ2-2 TRBV3-1/TRBV3-2 . 17 TRBD1 TGTGCCAGCAGCCAACGGGACAGGGCCCGGGGCACCGGGGAGCTGTTTTTT CASSQRDRARGTGELFF
TRBJ2-5 TRBV21-1 . 17 . TGTGCCAGCAGCAGAGAAGGCCGGGACAGGGTTTTGGAGACCCAGTACTTC CASSREGRDRVLETQYF
TRBJ2-1 TRBV4-1 . 14 . TGCGCCAGCAGCCAAGCAGAGGGAATTCATGAGCAGTTCTTC CASSQAEGIHEQFF